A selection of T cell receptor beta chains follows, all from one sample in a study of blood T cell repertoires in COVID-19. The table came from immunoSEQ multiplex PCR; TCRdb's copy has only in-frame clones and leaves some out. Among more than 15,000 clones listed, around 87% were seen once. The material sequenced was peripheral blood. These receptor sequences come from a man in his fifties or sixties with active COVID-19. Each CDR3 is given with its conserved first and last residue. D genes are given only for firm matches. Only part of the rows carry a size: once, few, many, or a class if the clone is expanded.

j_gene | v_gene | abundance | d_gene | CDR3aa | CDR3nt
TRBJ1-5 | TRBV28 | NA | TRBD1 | CASSFTGGGNQPQHF | TGTGCCAGCAGTTTTACAGGGGGAGGCAATCAGCCCCAGCATTTT
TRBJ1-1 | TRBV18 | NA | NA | CASSPGHRSLNTEAFF | TGTGCCAGCTCACCGGGACATCGGTCCCTGAACACTGAAGCTTTCTTT
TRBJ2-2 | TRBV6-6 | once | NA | CASSRPRNKNTGELFF | TGTGCCAGCAGTCGACCCAGAAATAAGAACACCGGGGAGCTGTTTTTT
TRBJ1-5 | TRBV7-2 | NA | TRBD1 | CASSLGGTGGQPQHF | TGTGCCAGCAGTCTAGGGGGGACAGGGGGGCAGCCCCAGCATTTT
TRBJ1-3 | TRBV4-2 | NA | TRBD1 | CASSQDRGAGNTIYF | TGTGCCAGCAGCCAAGACAGGGGGGCCGGAAACACCATATATTTT
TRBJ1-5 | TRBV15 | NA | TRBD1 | CATSRDGTGMDQPQHF | TGTGCCACCAGCAGAGACGGGACAGGTATGGATCAGCCCCAGCATTTT
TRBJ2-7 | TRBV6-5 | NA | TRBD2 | CASSSPTSGMREQYF | TGTGCCAGCAGTTCCCCGACTAGCGGGATGCGAGAGCAGTACTTC
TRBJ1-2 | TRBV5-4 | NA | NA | CASSLVEAYGYTF | TGTGCCAGCAGCTTGGTAGAGGCCTATGGCTACACCTTC
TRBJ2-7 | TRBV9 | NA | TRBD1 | CASSARQGNYEQYF | TGTGCCAGCAGCGCCCGACAGGGAAACTACGAGCAGTACTTC
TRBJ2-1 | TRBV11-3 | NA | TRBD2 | CASSPRTSEHNEQFF | TGTGCCAGCAGCCCCCGGACTAGCGAACACAATGAGCAGTTCTTC
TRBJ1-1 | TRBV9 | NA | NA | CASSVAQVNTEAFF | TGTGCCAGCAGCGTAGCACAGGTGAACACTGAAGCTTTCTTT
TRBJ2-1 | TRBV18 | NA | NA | CASSPPSSNEQFF | TGTGCCAGCTCACCACCTAGCTCAAATGAGCAGTTCTTC
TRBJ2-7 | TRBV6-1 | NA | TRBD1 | CASSERTAVTGVPYEQYF | TGTGCCAGCAGTGAACGAACCGCCGTTACAGGGGTCCCCTACGAGCAGTACTTC
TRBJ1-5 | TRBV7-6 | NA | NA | CASSLGGDQPQHF | TGTGCCAGCAGCCTAGGGGGGGATCAGCCCCAGCATTTT
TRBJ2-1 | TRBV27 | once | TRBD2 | CASTGLAGVVAREQFF | TGTGCCAGCACTGGACTAGCGGGAGTGGTGGCGCGTGAGCAGTTCTTC
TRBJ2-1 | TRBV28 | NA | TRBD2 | CASSHSKLAGGNEQFF | TGTGCCAGCAGTCACAGCAAACTAGCGGGAGGGAATGAGCAGTTCTTC
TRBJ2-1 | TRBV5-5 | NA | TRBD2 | CASSPSGLAGNEQFF | TGTGCCAGCAGCCCCTCGGGACTAGCGGGTAATGAGCAGTTCTTC